This T cell receptor beta chain was found in a study of shared clonotypes between healthy human individuals. The data were produced by immunoSEQ multiplex PCR, yet TCRdb's version contains in-frame clones alone and is incomplete. The sample holds some 500,000 clones, 96% seen once. The V and J ends lost 3 bases and 1 base respectively, with 11 bases between them. CDR3 size: 15 residues. Per the germline V gene, CDR1 is SGHAT and CDR2 is FQNNGV. Study results and caveats: The sampled material consisted only of blood, and tissue repertoires are likely to differ.

In the case of this clone: The antigen is not known.

This clonotype was sampled from a woman in her 30s in good health. Sample: naive CD4+ T cells sorted from blood. The subset denotes: CD45RA+ positively selected. The chain has TRBV11-2 and TRBJ2-3, with D tentatively TRBD2 (6 bases). The CDR3 bases are TGTGCCAGCAGCTTTGGTAAGCGGGGCACAGATACGCAGTATTTT. This gives the protein CASSFGKRGTDTQYF.